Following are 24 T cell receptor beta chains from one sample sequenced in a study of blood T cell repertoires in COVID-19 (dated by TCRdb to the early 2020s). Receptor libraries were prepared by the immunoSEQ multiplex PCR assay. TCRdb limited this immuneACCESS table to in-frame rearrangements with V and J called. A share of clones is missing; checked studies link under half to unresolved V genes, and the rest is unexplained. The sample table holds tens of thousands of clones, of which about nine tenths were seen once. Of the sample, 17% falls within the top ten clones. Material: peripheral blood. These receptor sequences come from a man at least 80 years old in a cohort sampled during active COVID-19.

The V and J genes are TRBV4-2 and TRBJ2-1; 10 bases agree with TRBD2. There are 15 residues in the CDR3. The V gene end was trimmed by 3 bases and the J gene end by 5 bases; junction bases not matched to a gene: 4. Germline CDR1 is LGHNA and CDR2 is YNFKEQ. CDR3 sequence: CASSQGLALNNEQFF. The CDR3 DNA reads TGTGCCAGCAGCCAGGGACTAGCGCTTAACAATGAGCAGTTCTTC.

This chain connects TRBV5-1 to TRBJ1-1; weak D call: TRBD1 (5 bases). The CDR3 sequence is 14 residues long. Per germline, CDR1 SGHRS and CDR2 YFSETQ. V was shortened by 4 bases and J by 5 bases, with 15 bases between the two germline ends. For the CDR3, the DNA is TGCGCCAGCAGCATCGGACGGGGGGGTACTGAAGCTTTCTTT. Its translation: CASSIGRGGTEAFF.

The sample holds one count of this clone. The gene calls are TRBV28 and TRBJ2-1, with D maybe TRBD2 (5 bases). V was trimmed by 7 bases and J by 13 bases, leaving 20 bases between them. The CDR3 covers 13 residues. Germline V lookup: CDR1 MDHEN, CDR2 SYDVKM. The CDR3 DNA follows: TGTGCCAGCACCCCTCTTAGGGAGTCAGAACAGTTCTTC. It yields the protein CASTPLRESEQFF.

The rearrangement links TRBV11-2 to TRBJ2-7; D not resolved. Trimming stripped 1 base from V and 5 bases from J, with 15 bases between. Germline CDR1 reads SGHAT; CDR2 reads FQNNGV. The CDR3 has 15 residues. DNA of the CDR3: TGTGCCAGCAGCTTAGTTCTTCCGGGTTTACACGAGCAGTACGTC. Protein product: CASSLVLPGLHEQYV.

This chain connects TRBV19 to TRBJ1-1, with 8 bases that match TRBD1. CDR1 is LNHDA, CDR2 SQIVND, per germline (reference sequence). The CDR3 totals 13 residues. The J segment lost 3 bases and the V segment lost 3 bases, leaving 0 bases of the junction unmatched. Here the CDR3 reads CASSMDRDTEAFF. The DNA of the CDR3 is TGTGCCAGTAGTATGGACAGGGACACTGAAGCTTTCTTT.

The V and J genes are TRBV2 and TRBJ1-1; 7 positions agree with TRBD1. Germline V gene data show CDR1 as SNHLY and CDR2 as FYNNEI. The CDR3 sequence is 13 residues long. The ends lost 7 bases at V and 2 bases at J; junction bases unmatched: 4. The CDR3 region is CASTGTDNTEAFF. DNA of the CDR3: TGTGCCAGCACTGGGACAGATAACACTGAAGCTTTCTTT.

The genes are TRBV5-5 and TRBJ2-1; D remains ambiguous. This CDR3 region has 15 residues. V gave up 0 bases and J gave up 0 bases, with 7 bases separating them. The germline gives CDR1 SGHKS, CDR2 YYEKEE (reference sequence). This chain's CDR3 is CASSLGPSSYNEQFF. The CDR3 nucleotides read TGTGCCAGCAGCTTGGGCCCGAGCTCCTACAATGAGCAGTTCTTC.

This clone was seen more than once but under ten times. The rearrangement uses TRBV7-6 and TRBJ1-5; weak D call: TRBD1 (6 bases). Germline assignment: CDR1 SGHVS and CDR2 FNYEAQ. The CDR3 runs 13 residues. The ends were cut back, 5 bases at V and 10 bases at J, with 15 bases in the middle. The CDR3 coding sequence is TGTGCCAGCAGCCGCGAGATACAGGGACCCCAGCATTTT. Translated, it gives CASSREIQGPQHF.

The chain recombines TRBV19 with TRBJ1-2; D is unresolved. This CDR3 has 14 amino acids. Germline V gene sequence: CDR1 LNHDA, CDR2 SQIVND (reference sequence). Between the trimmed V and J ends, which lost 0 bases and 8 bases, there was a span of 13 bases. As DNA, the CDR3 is TGTGCCAGTAGTATAGATGGAGAGGGCCGGGGCTACACCTTC. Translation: CASSIDGEGRGYTF.

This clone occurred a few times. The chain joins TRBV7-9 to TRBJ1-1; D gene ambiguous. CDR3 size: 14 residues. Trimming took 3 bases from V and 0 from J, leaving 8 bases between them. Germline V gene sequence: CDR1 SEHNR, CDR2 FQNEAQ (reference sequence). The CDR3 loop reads CASSFPRLNTEAFF. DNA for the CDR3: TGTGCCAGCAGCTTCCCCAGATTGAACACTGAAGCTTTCTTT.

The CDR3 protein is CASSQRSGELFF. Here the CDR3 DNA reads TGTGCCAGCAGCCAAAGGAGTGGGGAGCTGTTTTTT. V and J are TRBV3-1 (or the pseudogene TRBV3-2) and TRBJ2-2; D ambiguous. Germline V gene sequence: CDR1 LGHDT, CDR2 YNNKEL (reference sequence). Deletions cut 2 bases from V and 8 bases from J, with 6 bases between. The CDR3 covers 12 residues.

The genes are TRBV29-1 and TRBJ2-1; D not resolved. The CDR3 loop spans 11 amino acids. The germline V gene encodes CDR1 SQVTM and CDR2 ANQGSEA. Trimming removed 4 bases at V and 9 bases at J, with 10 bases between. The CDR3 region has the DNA TGCAGCGTTGTTGACAAGCTTGAGCAGTTCTTC. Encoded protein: CSVVDKLEQFF.

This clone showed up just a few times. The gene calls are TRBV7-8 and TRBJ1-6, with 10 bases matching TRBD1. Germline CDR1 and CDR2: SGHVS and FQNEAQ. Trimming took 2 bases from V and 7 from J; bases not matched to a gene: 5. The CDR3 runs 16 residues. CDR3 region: CASSLRGGQGNSPLHF. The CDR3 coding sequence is TGTGCCAGCAGCTTAAGGGGGGGACAGGGGAATTCACCCCTCCACTTT.

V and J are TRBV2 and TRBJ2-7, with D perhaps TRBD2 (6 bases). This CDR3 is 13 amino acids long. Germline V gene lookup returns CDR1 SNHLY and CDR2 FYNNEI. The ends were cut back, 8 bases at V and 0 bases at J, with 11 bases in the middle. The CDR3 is CASRDWSSYEQYF. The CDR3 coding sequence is TGTGCCAGCCGGGACTGGAGCTCCTACGAGCAGTACTTC.

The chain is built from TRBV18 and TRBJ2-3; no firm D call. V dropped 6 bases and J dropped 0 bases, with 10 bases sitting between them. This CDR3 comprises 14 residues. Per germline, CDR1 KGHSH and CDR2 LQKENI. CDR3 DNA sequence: TGTGCCAGCTCCCTGCCAGGTAGCACAGATACGCAGTATTTT. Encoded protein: CASSLPGSTDTQYF. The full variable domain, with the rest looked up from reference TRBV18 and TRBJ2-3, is NAGVMQNPRHLVRRRGQEARLRCSPMKGHSHVYWYRQLPEEGLKFMVYLQKENIIDESGMPKERFSAEFPKEGPSILRIQQVVRGDSAAYFCASSLPGSTDTQYFGPGTRLTVL.

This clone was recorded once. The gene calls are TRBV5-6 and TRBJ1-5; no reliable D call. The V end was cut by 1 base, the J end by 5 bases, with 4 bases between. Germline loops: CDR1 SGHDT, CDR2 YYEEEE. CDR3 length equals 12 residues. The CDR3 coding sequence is TGTGCCAGCAGCTTGCCCGATCAGCCCCAGCATTTT. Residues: CASSLPDQPQHF.

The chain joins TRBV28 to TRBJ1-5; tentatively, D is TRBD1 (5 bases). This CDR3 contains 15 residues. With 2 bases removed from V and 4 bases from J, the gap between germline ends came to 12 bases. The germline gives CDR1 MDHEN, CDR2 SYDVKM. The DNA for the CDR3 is TGTGCCAGCAGTTTACCGGGACTGGGGAATCAGCCCCAGCATTTT. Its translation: CASSLPGLGNQPQHF.

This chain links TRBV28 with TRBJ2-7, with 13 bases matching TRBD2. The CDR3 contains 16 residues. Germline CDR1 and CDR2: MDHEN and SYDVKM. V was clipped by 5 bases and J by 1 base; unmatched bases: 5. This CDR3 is CASSEGTSGASYEQYV. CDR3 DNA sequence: TGTGCCAGCAGTGAAGGGACTAGCGGGGCTTCCTACGAGCAGTACGTC.

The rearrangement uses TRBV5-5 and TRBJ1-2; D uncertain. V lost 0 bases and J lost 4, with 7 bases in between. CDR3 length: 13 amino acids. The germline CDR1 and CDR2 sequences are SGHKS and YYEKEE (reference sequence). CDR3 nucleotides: TGTGCCAGCAGCTTGGACACAGTCTATGGCTACACCTTC. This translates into CASSLDTVYGYTF. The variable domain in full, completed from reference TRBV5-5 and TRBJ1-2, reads DAGVTQSPTHLIKTRGQQVTLRCSPISGHKSVSWYQQVLGQGPQFIFQYYEKEERGRGNFPDRFSARQFPNYSSELNVNALLLGDSALYLCASSLDTVYGYTFGSGTRLTVV.

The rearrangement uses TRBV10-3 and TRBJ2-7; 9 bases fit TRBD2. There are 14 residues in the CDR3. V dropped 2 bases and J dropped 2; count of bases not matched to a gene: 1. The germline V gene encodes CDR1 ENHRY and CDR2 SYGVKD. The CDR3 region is CAISEGGGAYEQYF. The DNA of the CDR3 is TGTGCCATCAGTGAGGGCGGGGGGGCCTACGAGCAGTACTTC.

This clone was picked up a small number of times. CDR3 nucleotide sequence: TGTGCCAGCAGCTTAGGCTCGGGCTACGAGCAGTACGTC. It codes for CASSLGSGYEQYV. The chain is built from TRBV7-9 and TRBJ2-7; no clear D. Trimming pared 1 base from V and 3 bases from J, leaving 7 bases between. The germline CDR1 and CDR2 sequences are SEHNR and FQNEAQ (reference sequence). The CDR3 extends over 13 amino acids.

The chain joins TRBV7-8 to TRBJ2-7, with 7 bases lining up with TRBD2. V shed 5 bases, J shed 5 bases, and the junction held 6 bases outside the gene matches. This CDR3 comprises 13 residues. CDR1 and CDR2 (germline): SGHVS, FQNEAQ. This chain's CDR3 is CASSPGGRDEQYV. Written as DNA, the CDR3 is TGTGCCAGCAGCCCGGGAGGCCGCGACGAGCAGTACGTC.

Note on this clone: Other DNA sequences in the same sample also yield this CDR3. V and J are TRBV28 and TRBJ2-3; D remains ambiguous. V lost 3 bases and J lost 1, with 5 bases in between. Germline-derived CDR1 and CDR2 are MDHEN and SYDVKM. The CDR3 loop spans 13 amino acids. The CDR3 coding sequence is TGTGCCAGCAGTTTGGGCGGCACAGATACGCAGTATTTT. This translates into CASSLGGTDTQYF.

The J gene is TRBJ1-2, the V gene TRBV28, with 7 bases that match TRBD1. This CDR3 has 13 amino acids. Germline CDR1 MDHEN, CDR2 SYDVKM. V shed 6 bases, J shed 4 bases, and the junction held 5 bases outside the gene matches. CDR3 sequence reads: CASRTGLSYGYTF. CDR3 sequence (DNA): TGTGCCAGCAGGACAGGGCTAAGCTATGGCTACACCTTC.